A selection of T cell receptor beta chains follows, all from one sample in a study of blood T cell repertoires in COVID-19. Repertoires were generated with immunoSEQ multiplex PCR, while TCRdb's copy carries only in-frame clones and drops some. Here the sample spans approximately 270,000 clones, roughly 80% being singletons. What was sequenced was peripheral blood. The source of these receptors is a man at least 80 years old with acute or convalescent COVID-19. Both conserved end residues are part of each CDR3. Fields, in order: J gene, D gene, clone size, V gene, CDR3 DNA, CDR3 protein. The D gene is left open where the match is weak. Some rows have no size entry. The others give once, few or many, or a class for an expanded clone.

TRBJ1-6,.,few,TRBV5-1,TGCGCCAGCAAGCCGGAGAGCTCCTATAATTCACCCCTCCACTTT,CASKPESSYNSPLHF
TRBJ2-7,TRBD1,many,TRBV10-1,TGCGCCAGCAGCGCCACCGGGACAGGACCCTACGAGCAGTACTTC,CASSATGTGPYEQYF
TRBJ1-6,.,.,TRBV27,TGTGCCAGCAGTTCACTCAGGGGCCCCTATAATTCACCCCTCCACTTT,CASSSLRGPYNSPLHF
TRBJ2-7,TRBD1,once,TRBV30,TGTGCCTGGAGTTCACAGGGGGCTACCTACGAGCAGTACTTC,CAWSSQGATYEQYF
TRBJ1-2,TRBD1,.,TRBV29-1,TGCAGCGTTGAAGATGGTCTGGGGACAGGGTCTTCGTATGGCTACACCTTC,CSVEDGLGTGSSYGYTF
TRBJ1-3,.,.,TRBV7-2,TGTGCCAGCAGCTACGGACTGGTCTCTGGAAACACCATATATTTT,CASSYGLVSGNTIYF
TRBJ2-1,.,.,TRBV5-4,TGTGCCAGCAGCTTGGCCAGGCGGGGTGCCTACAATGAGCAGTTCTTC,CASSLARRGAYNEQFF
TRBJ2-3,TRBD2,.,TRBV4-1,TGCGCCAGCAGCCAAGACGGCGGGGGGCGCGGCACAGATACGCAGTATTTT,CASSQDGGGRGTDTQYF
TRBJ2-1,TRBD2,.,TRBV3-1/TRBV3-2,TGTGCCAGCAGCCAATGGGGACTAGCGGGAGCCAATGAGCAGTTCTTC,CASSQWGLAGANEQFF
TRBJ1-6,.,.,TRBV5-8,TGTGCCAGCAGGTCCTTCTATAATTCACCCCTCCACTTT,CASRSFYNSPLHF
TRBJ2-1,.,.,TRBV5-1,TGCGCCAGCAGCGAGGGCTACAGACACAATGAGCAGTTCTTC,CASSEGYRHNEQFF
TRBJ2-7,TRBD1,.,TRBV29-1,TGCAGCGTTGCCGGGACAGGGACAGGCGAGCAGTACTTC,CSVAGTGTGEQYF
TRBJ2-7,.,.,TRBV5-1,TGCGCCAGCAGCTTGGCAGGAGGCGGGTTCTACGAGCAGTACTTC,CASSLAGGGFYEQYF
TRBJ1-2,TRBD1,.,TRBV27,TGTGCCAGGATTCTGAAACACGACAGGGCCTCGAATGGCTACACCTTC,CARILKHDRASNGYTF
TRBJ2-7,TRBD1,.,TRBV9,TGTGCCAGCAGCGTAGCTCCCGGGACAGGGACATACGAGCAGTACTTC,CASSVAPGTGTYEQYF
TRBJ1-6,.,.,TRBV18,TGTGCCAGCTCACCAGCGAGTAGGACAGCGAATTCACCCCTCCACTTT,CASSPASRTANSPLHF